This TCR beta chain is from a study of blood T cells in healthy people across ages. A sample-barcoded 5' primer and a J-beta primer mix were used in a second PCR of roughly 6 to 11 cycles. Each sample yielded at least 3 million CDR3-containing paired-end reads. MiXCR, applied by TCRdb to the 5' RACE reads, yields one record per CDR3 protein. The sample lists 800,000 or so distinct CDR3 sequences; approximately 25% were seen once. In germline, CDR1 is KGHDR, CDR2 SFDVKD. CDR3 length equals 14 residues. Trimming cost V 6 bases and J 4 bases; bases outside gene matches: 3. These data were also reused for a study on T cells of mothers and their children. That source reports: Researchers report slightly higher, though non-significant, overlap in related mother-child pairs than in unrelated pairs.

This receptor was taken from a boy under 18 in good health. The gene calls are TRBV24-1 and TRBJ2-5; TRBD2 matches 11 bases. Sequenced sample: blood. DNA of the CDR3: TGTGCCACCAGTCAAGGACTAGCGGGAGAGACCCAGTACTTC. It yields the protein CATSQGLAGETQYF.